The 8 T cell receptor beta chains presented below share a single source sample, sequenced in a study of siplizumab effects on memory and regulatory T cells. Sequencing was performed with immunoSEQ multiplex PCR; in TCRdb, only in-frame clones are kept and a portion is missing. The sample has roughly 80,000 clones; roughly 89% are singletons. The sample comprised Tregs sorted from blood. These TCRs come from a human donor in good health.

With respect to this clone: The same CDR3 also results from other DNA sequences found in this sample. The J gene is TRBJ1-2, the V gene TRBV19; the D gene is possibly TRBD1 (6 bases). The CDR3 is made up of 13 amino acids. V lost 1 base and J 7 bases, leaving 10 bases between the germline ends. CDR1 is LNHDA, CDR2 SQIVND, per germline (reference sequence). The chain's CDR3 is CASSIVQGFGYTF. The CDR3 nucleotides are TGTGCCAGTAGTATAGTTCAGGGGTTTGGCTACACCTTC.

V and J are TRBV18 and TRBJ1-1, with TRBD1 as a possible D gene (6 bases). CDR3 length: 14 residues. Germline loops: CDR1 KGHSH, CDR2 LQKENI. The ends were cut back, 5 bases at V and 0 bases at J, with 10 bases in the middle. The CDR3 sequence: CASSVQGMNTEAFF. The CDR3 nucleotides are TGTGCCAGCTCAGTACAGGGAATGAACACTGAAGCTTTCTTT.

Turning to this clone: Other DNA sequences in the same sample also yield this CDR3. This chain connects TRBV15 to TRBJ2-1; 8 nucleotides align to TRBD2. Trimming removed 1 base from V and 7 bases from J; junction bases left unmatched: 6. This CDR3 is 15 amino acids long. Germline CDR1 and CDR2: LNHNV and YYDKDF (reference sequence). This chain's CDR3 is CATSRGRGGRNEQFF. In DNA, the CDR3 is TGTGCCACCAGCAGAGGTCGGGGGGGGAGGAATGAGCAGTTCTTC.

This clone came up once. The genes are TRBV11-2 and TRBJ2-1; no firm D call. Germline V CDR1 and CDR2: SGHAT, FQNNGV. The CDR3 is 15 amino acids. The V and J ends lost 3 bases and 0 bases respectively, with 9 bases between them. Written as DNA, the CDR3 is TGTGCCAGCAGCTTTTATAAGGTCTCCTACAATGAGCAGTTCTTC. Translation: CASSFYKVSYNEQFF.

The V gene is TRBV28, the J gene TRBJ2-7; TRBD2 matches at 7 bases. CDR1 is MDHEN and CDR2 is SYDVKM in the germline V gene. Unmatched junction bases numbered 4, after V lost 2 bases and J lost 3 bases. CDR3 length: 14 amino acids. This chain's CDR3 is CASSLMGGVYEQYF. The CDR3 DNA reads as TGTGCCAGCAGTTTAATGGGGGGGGTCTACGAGCAGTACTTC.

This clone was seen more than once but under ten times. The chain carries TRBV5-1 and TRBJ1-1, with D hard to call. The ends were cut back, 1 base at V and 1 base at J, with 5 bases in the middle. The length of the CDR3 is 13 residues. In germline, CDR1 is SGHRS, CDR2 YFSETQ. CDR3: CASSLRANTEAFF. For the CDR3, the DNA is TGCGCCAGCAGCTTGAGGGCGAACACTGAAGCTTTCTTT.

The V gene is TRBV6-5, the J gene TRBJ1-3; D not resolved. Trimming shortened V by 6 bases and J by 0 bases, and 9 bases separated the two germline ends. Germline V gene sequence: CDR1 MNHEY, CDR2 SVGAGI. The CDR3 runs to 14 residues. CDR3 in DNA: TGTGCCAGCAGACTTAAAAACTCTGGAAACACCATATATTTT. This gives the protein CASRLKNSGNTIYF.

This chain uses TRBV29-1 with TRBJ2-7; D could derive from TRBD1 or TRBD2 (5 bases each). CDR1 and CDR2 from the germline V gene are SQVTM and ANQGSEA. Trimming stripped 8 bases from V and 0 bases from J, with 14 bases between. The CDR3 consists of 13 residues. Here the CDR3 DNA reads TGCAGCCCAATAGGGGACGGCTCCTACGAGCAGTACTTC. Its protein product is CSPIGDGSYEQYF.